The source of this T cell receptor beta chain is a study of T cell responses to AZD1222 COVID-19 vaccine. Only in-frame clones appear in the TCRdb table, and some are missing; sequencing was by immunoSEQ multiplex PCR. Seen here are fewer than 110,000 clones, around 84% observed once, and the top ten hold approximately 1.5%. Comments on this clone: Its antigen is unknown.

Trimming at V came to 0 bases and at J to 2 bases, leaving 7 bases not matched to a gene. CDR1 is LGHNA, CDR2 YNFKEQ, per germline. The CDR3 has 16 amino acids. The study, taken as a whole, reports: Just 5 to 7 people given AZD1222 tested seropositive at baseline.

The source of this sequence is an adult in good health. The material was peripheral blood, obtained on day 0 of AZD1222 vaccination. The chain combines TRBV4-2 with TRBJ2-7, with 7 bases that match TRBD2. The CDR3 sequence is CASSQDPLAVTYEQYF. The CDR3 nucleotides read TGTGCCAGCAGCCAAGATCCCCTAGCGGTAACCTACGAGCAGTACTTC.